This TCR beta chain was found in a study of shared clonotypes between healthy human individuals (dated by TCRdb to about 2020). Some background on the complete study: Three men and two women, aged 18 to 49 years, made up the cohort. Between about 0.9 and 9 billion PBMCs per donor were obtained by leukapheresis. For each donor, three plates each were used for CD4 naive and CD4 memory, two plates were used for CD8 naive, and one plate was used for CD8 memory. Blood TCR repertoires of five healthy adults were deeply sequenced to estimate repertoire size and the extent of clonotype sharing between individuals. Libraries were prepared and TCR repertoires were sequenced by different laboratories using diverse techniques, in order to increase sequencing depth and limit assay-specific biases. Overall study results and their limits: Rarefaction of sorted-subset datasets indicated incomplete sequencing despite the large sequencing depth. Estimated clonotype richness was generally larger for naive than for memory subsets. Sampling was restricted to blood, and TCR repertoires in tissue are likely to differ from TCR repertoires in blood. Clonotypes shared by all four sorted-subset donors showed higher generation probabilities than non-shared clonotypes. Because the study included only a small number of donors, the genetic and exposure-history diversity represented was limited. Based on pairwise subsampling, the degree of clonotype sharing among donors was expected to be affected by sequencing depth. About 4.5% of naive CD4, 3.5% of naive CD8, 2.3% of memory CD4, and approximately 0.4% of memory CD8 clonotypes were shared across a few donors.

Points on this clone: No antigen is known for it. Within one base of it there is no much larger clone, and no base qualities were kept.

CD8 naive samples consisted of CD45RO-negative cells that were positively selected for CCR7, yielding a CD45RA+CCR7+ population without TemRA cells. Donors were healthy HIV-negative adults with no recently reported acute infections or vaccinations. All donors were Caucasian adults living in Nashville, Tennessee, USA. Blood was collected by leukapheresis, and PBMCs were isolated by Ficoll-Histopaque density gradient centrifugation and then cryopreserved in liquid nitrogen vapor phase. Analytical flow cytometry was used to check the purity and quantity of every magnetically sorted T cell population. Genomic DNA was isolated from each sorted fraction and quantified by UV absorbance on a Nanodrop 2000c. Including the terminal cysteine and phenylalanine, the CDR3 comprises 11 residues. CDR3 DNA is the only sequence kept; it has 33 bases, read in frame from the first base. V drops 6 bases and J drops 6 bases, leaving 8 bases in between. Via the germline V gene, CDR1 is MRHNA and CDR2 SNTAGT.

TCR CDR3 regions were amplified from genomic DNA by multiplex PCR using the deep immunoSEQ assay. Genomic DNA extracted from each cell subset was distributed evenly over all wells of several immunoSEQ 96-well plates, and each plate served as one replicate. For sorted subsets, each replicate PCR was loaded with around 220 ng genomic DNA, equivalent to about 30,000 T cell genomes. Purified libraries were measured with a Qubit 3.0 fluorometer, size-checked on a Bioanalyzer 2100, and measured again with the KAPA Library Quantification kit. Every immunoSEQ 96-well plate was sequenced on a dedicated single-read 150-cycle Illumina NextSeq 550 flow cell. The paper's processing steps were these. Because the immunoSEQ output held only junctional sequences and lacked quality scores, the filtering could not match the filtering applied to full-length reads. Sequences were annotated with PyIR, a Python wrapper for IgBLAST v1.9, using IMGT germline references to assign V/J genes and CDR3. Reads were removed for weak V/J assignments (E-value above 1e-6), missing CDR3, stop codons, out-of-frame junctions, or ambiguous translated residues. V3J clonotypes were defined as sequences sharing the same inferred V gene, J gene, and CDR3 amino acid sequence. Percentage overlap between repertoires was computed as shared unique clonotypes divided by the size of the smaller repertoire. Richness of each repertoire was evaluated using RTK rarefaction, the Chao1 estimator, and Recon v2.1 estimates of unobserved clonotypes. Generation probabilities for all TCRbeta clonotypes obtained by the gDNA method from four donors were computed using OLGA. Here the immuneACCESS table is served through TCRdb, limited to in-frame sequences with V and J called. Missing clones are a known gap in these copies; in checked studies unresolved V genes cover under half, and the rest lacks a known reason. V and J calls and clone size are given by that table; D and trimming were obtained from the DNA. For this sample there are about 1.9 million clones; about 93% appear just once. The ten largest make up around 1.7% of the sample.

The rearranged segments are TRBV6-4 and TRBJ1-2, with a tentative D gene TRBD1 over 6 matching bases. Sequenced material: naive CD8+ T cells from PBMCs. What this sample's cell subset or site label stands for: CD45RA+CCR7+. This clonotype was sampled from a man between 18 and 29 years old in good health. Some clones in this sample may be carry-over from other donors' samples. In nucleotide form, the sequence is TGTGCCAGCAGAGCAGGGGATGGCTACACCTTC. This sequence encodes CASRAGDGYTF.